This T cell receptor (beta chain) was sequenced for a study of T cells in women clearing cervical HPV infection (dated 2018 in TCRdb). At the level of the whole study: The cases were about 23 women with histologically confirmed HPV16-related CIN3 or worse, and 2 of those women had invasive cancers. The controls were about 25 women whose single incident HPV16 infection cleared within 12 months with no development of precancer or cancer. Blood from cases was collected at the visit where the lesion was first found, while blood from controls was collected once the infection could no longer be detected. For cases, a median interval of approximately 140 days, with an interquartile range of roughly 80 to 200 days, was observed between lesion detection and blood sampling. HLA typing was available for only a few women, so HLA type could not be excluded as a confounder. Nested within Costa Rica's Guanacaste HPV Natural History Study, an exploratory proof-of-principle case-control study compared TCR repertoires across cervical HPV16 outcomes. Cases and controls were matched on age within five years and on year of sample collection. Cases had a median age of about 34 years and controls had a median age of about 41, with no significant differences in baseline characteristics. The parent cohort enrolled some 10,000 women aged 18 or older in Guanacaste, Costa Rica, during about 1992 to 1994 and followed them for more than 6 years. Quality controls consisted of five blinded duplicates per group, for a total of about 60 samples made up of 50 participants and ten or so replicates. General findings and caveats noted by the study authors: Because of the cross-sectional design, the study could not determine whether the associations came before infection or resulted from infection, and neither effector/memory subsets nor HPV-specific T cells were isolated. T-cell numbers per sample were unknown, so richness differences could reflect varying T-cell content rather than repertoire biology. Random forest classifiers that combined richness and V gene abundances separated cases from controls with an estimated AUC of 0.8 to 0.9. TCR repertoire richness was significantly higher in CIN3+ cases than in controls across sequencing depths, while evenness did not differ.

Every participant had a single incident cervical HPV16 infection, and women with prevalent HPV16 infections were excluded. Cervical HPV DNA was detected with MY09/MY11 PCR, and genotyping was done by dot-blot hybridization. Fifteen mL of heparinized blood were centrifuged, and the buffy coat was aliquoted, frozen at -30°C, then stored at -80°C. Genomic DNA was extracted from buffy coat specimens using QIAGEN kits. The immunoSEQ assay used multiplex PCR to amplify TCR beta CDR3 regions from an average of around 1,200 ng of genomic DNA per sample. Primer bias was corrected in the assay by using a complete synthetic TCR repertoire to establish an amplification baseline. Amplicons were sequenced on the Illumina platform. The paper's processing steps were these. Error correction of the sequences involved clustering with frequency ratios plus a modified nearest-neighbor algorithm, after which the sequences were analyzed in the immunoSEQ Analyzer using IMGT gene definitions. TCR richness and evenness were averaged over 20 rarefaction repeats at each rarefaction depth, excluding samples with fewer sequences than the depth. Wilcoxon rank sum tests with FDR correction were used to compare V, D and J gene relative abundances between the groups. Blinded duplicates gave an intraclass correlation of around 96% for TCR richness and an average of approximately 83% across roughly 69 gene segments. This immuneACCESS table, as held by TCRdb, lists in-frame sequences with V and J called but not all clones. Of the missing ones, under half trace to an unresolved V gene in checked studies; the others have no known cause. That table furnishes V, J and clone size, whereas the DNA furnished D and trimming. The table kept for this sample lists under 30,000 clones. 7.5% to 9.5% of the sample is held by the ten biggest clonotypes.

As for this clone: Its antigen is not yet known.

This TCR was recovered from a woman aged 18 to 69 with a cervical HPV16 infection that either progressed to CIN3+ or cleared (not recorded which). The sample taken for sequencing was blood buffy coat.

The CDR3 DNA, read in part, is TGTGCCAGCAGCTTAGCGCGGGGCAGAGCCTACGAG. Translated, it reads CASSLARGRAYE. The entire CDR3 is CASSLARGRAYEQYF. The chain employs TRBV7-2 and TRBJ2-7; tentative D gene TRBD2, with 6 bases matching. Read sequence stops 3 residues before the CDR3 end, and the germline J gene provides the missing end. The germline V gene specifies SGHTA as CDR1 and FQGNSA as CDR2. V and J are truncated by 0 bases and 2 bases respectively, leaving an intervening sequence of 11 bases. Spanning cysteine to phenylalanine, the CDR3 consists of 15 amino acids. The DNA has 36 bases, all within the CDR3, and is read from base 1.